Listed below are T cell receptor beta chains from one sample, sequenced in a study of response to subunit inactivated influenza vaccine. MiXCR was run by TCRdb on the RT-PCR reads, yielding one entry per CDR3 protein. Altogether about 500,000 distinct CDR3 sequences are present, approximately 15% being singletons, with the ten largest covering around 3%. The specimen comprised CD4+ T cells sorted from PBMCs, sampled less than 30 months after vaccination. The receptors come from a man aged 50-75 years who received an inactivated influenza vaccine. Both conserved end residues are part of each CDR3. The D gene is left open where the match is weak. Expanded clones get a size class; other rows say once, few or many, or leave the size out.

d_call: TRBD2
v_call: TRBV6-1
j_call: TRBJ2-1
clone_size: -
cdr3_aa: CASRDPHLAGRPFF
cdr3_nt: TGTGCCAGCAGAGACCCACACCTAGCGGGACGGCCTTTCTTC

d_call: TRBD1
v_call: TRBV5-5
j_call: TRBJ1-1
clone_size: few
cdr3_aa: CASSFDRGRNTEAFF
cdr3_nt: TGTGCCAGCAGCTTTGACAGGGGGCGAAACACTGAAGCTTTCTTT

d_call: -
v_call: TRBV20-1
j_call: TRBJ2-3
clone_size: many
cdr3_aa: CSASKTSDTQYF
cdr3_nt: TGCAGTGCTAGTAAGACCTCAGATACGCAGTATTTT

d_call: -
v_call: TRBV18
j_call: TRBJ2-7
clone_size: -
cdr3_aa: CASSFNEGSEQYF
cdr3_nt: TGTGCCAGCTCATTCAACGAGGGTTCCGAGCAGTACTTC

d_call: TRBD2
v_call: TRBV18
j_call: TRBJ2-1
clone_size: -
cdr3_aa: CASSPRRTSGGAIQYEQFF
cdr3_nt: TGTGCCAGCTCACCACGCCGGACTAGCGGGGGGGCCATACAATATGAGCAGTTCTTC

d_call: -
v_call: TRBV2
j_call: TRBJ1-2
clone_size: -
cdr3_aa: CASSEGRENYGYTF
cdr3_nt: TGTGCCAGCAGTGAGGGGAGGGAGAACTATGGCTACACCTTC

d_call: TRBD2
v_call: TRBV20-1
j_call: TRBJ2-7
clone_size: -
cdr3_aa: CSAASGNARNEQYF
cdr3_nt: TGCAGTGCCGCAAGCGGGAACGCGAGAAACGAGCAGTACTTC

d_call: -
v_call: TRBV3-1
j_call: TRBJ1-5
clone_size: few
cdr3_aa: CASSRDFNQPQHF
cdr3_nt: TGTGCCAGCAGCCGGGATTTCAATCAGCCCCAGCATTTT

d_call: TRBD1
v_call: TRBV20-1
j_call: TRBJ1-4
clone_size: -
cdr3_aa: CSGTPGQTNEKLFF
cdr3_nt: TGCAGTGGCACGCCGGGACAGACAAATGAAAAACTGTTTTTT

d_call: TRBD1
v_call: TRBV12-3/TRBV12-4
j_call: TRBJ1-6
clone_size: few
cdr3_aa: CASSLTGGTSPLHF
cdr3_nt: TGTGCCAGCAGTTTAACAGGGGGGACCTCACCCCTCCACTTT

d_call: -
v_call: TRBV4-1
j_call: TRBJ1-1
clone_size: many
cdr3_aa: CASSQDPRAGRSAFF
cdr3_nt: TGCGCCAGCAGCCAAGATCCCCGGGCAGGGAGATCAGCTTTCTTT

d_call: TRBD2
v_call: TRBV6-2/TRBV6-3
j_call: TRBJ2-7
clone_size: few
cdr3_aa: CASSYPKTSGISYEQYF
cdr3_nt: TGTGCCAGCAGTTACCCAAAGACTAGCGGGATCTCCTACGAGCAGTACTTC

d_call: -
v_call: TRBV7-2
j_call: TRBJ1-4
clone_size: many
cdr3_aa: CASSLVIGWGEKLFF
cdr3_nt: TGTGCCAGCAGCTTAGTCATCGGTTGGGGTGAAAAACTGTTTTTT

d_call: -
v_call: TRBV29-1
j_call: TRBJ1-2
clone_size: -
cdr3_aa: CSVGGTAGWSYTF
cdr3_nt: TGCAGCGTCGGCGGGACGGCGGGTTGGAGCTACACCTTC

d_call: -
v_call: TRBV15
j_call: TRBJ2-7
clone_size: -
cdr3_aa: CATSKEGGSYEQYF
cdr3_nt: TGTGCCACCAGCAAAGAGGGGGGCTCCTACGAGCAGTACTTC

d_call: -
v_call: TRBV3-1
j_call: TRBJ2-7
clone_size: -
cdr3_aa: CASSQGLQGPSEQYF
cdr3_nt: TGTGCCAGCAGCCAAGGGTTACAGGGCCCAAGCGAGCAGTACTTC

d_call: -
v_call: TRBV5-6
j_call: TRBJ2-4
clone_size: -
cdr3_aa: CASSLGSGNIQYF
cdr3_nt: TGTGCCAGCAGCTTAGGCTCAGGGAACATTCAGTACTTC

d_call: TRBD2
v_call: TRBV12-3/TRBV12-4
j_call: TRBJ2-3
clone_size: -
cdr3_aa: CASSTSGGPSDTQYF
cdr3_nt: TGTGCCAGCAGTACTAGCGGGGGTCCCTCTGATACGCAGTATTTT

d_call: TRBD2
v_call: TRBV29-1
j_call: TRBJ2-1
clone_size: -
cdr3_aa: CSASGSPFNEQFF
cdr3_nt: TGCAGCGCTAGCGGGAGCCCCTTCAATGAGCAGTTCTTC

d_call: -
v_call: TRBV20-1
j_call: TRBJ2-7
clone_size: -
cdr3_aa: CSAPNTIDEQYF
cdr3_nt: TGCAGTGCTCCCAACACTATCGACGAGCAGTACTTC

d_call: -
v_call: TRBV28
j_call: TRBJ2-2
clone_size: -
cdr3_aa: CASSSSLGGRELFF
cdr3_nt: TGTGCCAGCAGTAGCAGCCTGGGCGGAAGGGAGCTGTTTTTT

d_call: TRBD1
v_call: TRBV10-3
j_call: TRBJ1-5
clone_size: few
cdr3_aa: CATTTGVGNQPQHF
cdr3_nt: TGTGCCACAACGACAGGGGTTGGGAATCAGCCCCAGCATTTT

d_call: -
v_call: TRBV20-1
j_call: TRBJ2-3
clone_size: few
cdr3_aa: CSAASRADTQYF
cdr3_nt: TGCAGTGCTGCTTCACGGGCAGATACGCAGTATTTT